The sequence of this T cell receptor (beta chain) was determined in a study of T cell changes during pregnancy in multiple sclerosis. The data were produced by immunoSEQ multiplex PCR, yet TCRdb's version contains in-frame clones alone and is incomplete. The data hold 65,000 to 80,000 clones, with around nine tenths observed a single time. Germline V gene lookup returns CDR1 MNHEY and CDR2 SMNVEV (reference sequence). V was clipped by 5 bases and J by 2 bases, with 14 bases between them. This CDR3 is 15 amino acids long. The V and J genes are TRBV27 and TRBJ2-3; tentative D call: TRBD2 (6 bases). The TCR comes from a female donor with multiple sclerosis, enrolled in a pregnancy study. The sample in question was CD4+ T cells from peripheral blood mononuclear cells, obtained before pregnancy. CDR3 in DNA: TGTGCCAGCAGTCTCTCCTCACTAGCCACAGATACGCAGTATTTT. Its translation: CASSLSSLATDTQYF.